This TCR beta chain was captured by sequencing in a study of blood T cell repertoires in COVID-19. Overall study context: Italy, Spain and the United States were the sources of the convalescent and acute COVID-19 samples. In each case, the material was cDNA or gDNA derived from T cells, B-cell-depleted T cells, or PBMCs.

Researchers sorted participants into cohorts using their self-reported clinical history. Symptom resolution, clearance, or two negative PCRs marked donors in Cohort 3 as recovered. Sequenced by immunoSEQ multiplex PCR; TCRdb stores in-frame clones only, minus some. The table shows 250,000 or so clones, with 86% occurring only once. The CDR3 is 13 residues long. V shed 5 bases and J shed 6 bases, with 15 bases lying between them. From germline, CDR1 is SGHTS and CDR2 YDEGEE. The sample was PBMCs or T cells enriched from blood (not recorded which). The chain couples TRBV5-8 to TRBJ2-7; perhaps TRBD1 as D (6 bases). The source is a man aged 40-55 years who had recovered from COVID-19. CDR3 sequence: CASRLTGSGEQYF. In DNA, the CDR3 is TGTGCCAGCAGGCTAACAGGGAGCGGCGAGCAGTACTTC. The whole variable domain, remainder taken from reference TRBV5-8 and TRBJ2-7, is EAGVTQSPTHLIKTRGQQATLRCSPISGHTSVYWYQQALGLGLQFLLWYDEGEERNRGNFPPRFSGRQFPNYSSELNVNALELEDSALYLCASRLTGSGEQYFGPGTRLTVT.